This record looks at one T cell receptor beta chain sequence and its context. The target antigen is unknown. With random hexamers, 0.5 to 1 ug RNA was reverse transcribed. TCRdb itself ran the immunoSEQ multiplex PCR reads through MiXCR, one entry per CDR3 protein. The sample holds around 110,000 distinct CDR3 sequences, roughly 95% seen once. This specimen comes from a study of CD8 T cells in Susac syndrome. The CDR3 sequence is 13 residues long. Trimming removed 1 base from V and 4 bases from J, with 7 bases in between. Germline V gene data show CDR1 as LGHNT and CDR2 as FRNRAP. Study-level results: The peak of CD8+ clonal expansion in Susac was seen in TEMRA cells and active patients.

Sequencing input: CD8+ T cells from PBMCs. The V call is TRBV12-5, the J call TRBJ1-1; a weak D match, TRBD1 (6 bases). This sequence originates from a human donor with Susac syndrome. The CDR3 nucleotides read TGTGCTAGTGGTTTGGAACAGGGCACTGAAGCTTTCTTT. Amino acids: CASGLEQGTEAFF.